These 5 T cell receptor beta chains were all obtained from the same sample, sequenced in a study of OX40 agonist ivuxolimab in advanced cancers. Assay used: immunoSEQ multiplex PCR; TCRdb lists only in-frame clones, some missing. Here the sample spans about 85,000 clones, around 86% being singletons. This specimen consisted of CD4+ or CD8+ T cells sorted from blood, obtained in a trial of the OX40 agonist ivuxolimab. These receptors were obtained from an adult with an advanced solid tumor such as melanoma, head and neck, liver or kidney cancer.

V is TRBV11-1 and J is TRBJ1-1; D is perhaps TRBD1 (5 bases). The CDR3 length is 15 residues. Germline V gene lookup returns CDR1 SGHAT and CDR2 FQDESV (reference sequence). V was shortened by 0 bases and J by 8 bases, with 16 bases between the two germline ends. CDR3 region: CASSLAGGLSREAFF. For the CDR3, the DNA is TGTGCCAGCAGCTTAGCGGGGGGACTGAGCCGCGAAGCTTTCTTT.

The V and J genes are TRBV29-1 and TRBJ2-7; D gene ambiguous. The V end was cut by 4 bases, the J end by 0 bases, with 13 bases between. Germline V gene data show CDR1 as SQVTM and CDR2 as ANQGSEA. The CDR3 consists of 14 residues. This CDR3 reads CSVGETPSSYEQYF. For the CDR3, the DNA is TGCAGCGTTGGGGAAACCCCCAGCTCCTACGAGCAGTACTTC.

The chain is built from TRBV2 and TRBJ2-3; D perhaps matches TRBD1 (6 bases). Trimming took off 6 bases at V and 2 bases at J, with 12 bases between the two ends. Germline values: CDR1 SNHLY, CDR2 FYNNEI. The CDR3 length is 14 residues. CDR3 coding DNA: TGTGCCAGCAGGGACAGTAGAAACACAGATACGCAGTATTTT. Protein: CASRDSRNTDTQYF.

This chain links TRBV5-1 with TRBJ2-7; the D gene could be TRBD1 or TRBD2 (5 bases each). CDR1 and CDR2 from the germline V gene are SGHRS and YFSETQ. Trimming stripped 1 base from V and 7 bases from J, with 18 bases between. This CDR3 is built from 15 residues. CDR3 coding DNA: TGCGCCAGCAGCTTGAGGGCCGGGGCCGGTGGAGAGCAGTACTTC. Encoded protein: CASSLRAGAGGEQYF.

The CDR3 bases are TGTGCCAGCAGTGCCCCACTAGGGAACACCGGGGAGCTGTTTTTT. This gives the protein CASSAPLGNTGELFF. This chain links TRBV25-1 with TRBJ2-2; possible D gene TRBD2, 5 bases. V was trimmed by 4 bases and J by 1 base, leaving 10 bases between them. There are 15 residues in the CDR3. CDR1 and CDR2 from the germline V gene are MGHDK and SYGVNS.